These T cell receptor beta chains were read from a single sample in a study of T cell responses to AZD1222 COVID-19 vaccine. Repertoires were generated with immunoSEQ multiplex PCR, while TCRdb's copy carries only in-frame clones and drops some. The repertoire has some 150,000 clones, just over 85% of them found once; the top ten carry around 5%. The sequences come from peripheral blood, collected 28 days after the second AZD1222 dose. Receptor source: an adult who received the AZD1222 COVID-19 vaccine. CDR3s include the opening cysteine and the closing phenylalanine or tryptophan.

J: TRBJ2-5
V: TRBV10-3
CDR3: CAISERQGDETQYF

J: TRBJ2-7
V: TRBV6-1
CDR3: CASSDRAAPYEQYF

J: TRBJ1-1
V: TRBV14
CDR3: CATGTGPEAFF

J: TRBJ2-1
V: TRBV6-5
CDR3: CASTRSGAIYNEQFF

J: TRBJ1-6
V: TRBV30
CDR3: CAWTRATNSPLHF

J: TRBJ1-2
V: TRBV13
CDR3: CASSFSTASGGYTF

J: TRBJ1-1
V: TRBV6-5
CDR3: CASRATGLMNTEAFF

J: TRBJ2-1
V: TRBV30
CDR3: CAWSIERRNNEQFF

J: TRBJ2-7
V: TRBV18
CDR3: CASSPDSYEQYF

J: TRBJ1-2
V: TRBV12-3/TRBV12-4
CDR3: CASSLAGYGYTF

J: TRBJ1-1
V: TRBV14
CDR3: CASSLGQLSEAFF

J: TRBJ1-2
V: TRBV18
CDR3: CASSPSRGYGYTF

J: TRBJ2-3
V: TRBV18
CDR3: CASSPLAGGSDTQYF

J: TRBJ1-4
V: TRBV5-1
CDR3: CASSGGQNNEKLFF

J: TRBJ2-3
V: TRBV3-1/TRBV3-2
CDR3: CASSQVVTGTDTQYF

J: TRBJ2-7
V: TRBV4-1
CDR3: CASSATIGKISYEQYF

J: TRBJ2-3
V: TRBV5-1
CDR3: CASRHTPGQGADTQYF

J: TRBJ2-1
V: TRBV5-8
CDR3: CASSFRSSGRDNEQFF

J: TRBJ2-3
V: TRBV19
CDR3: CASSIGTSGSGDTQYF

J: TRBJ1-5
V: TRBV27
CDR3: CASSSGASNQPQHF

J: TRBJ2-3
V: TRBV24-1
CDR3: CATARGPGTDTQYF

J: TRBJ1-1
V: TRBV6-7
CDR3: CASSRKHEAFF

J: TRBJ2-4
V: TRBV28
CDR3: CASSPWTEKNIQYF

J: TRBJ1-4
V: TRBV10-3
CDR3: CAISAPKEKLFF

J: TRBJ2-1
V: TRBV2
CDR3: CASRPEDGQFF

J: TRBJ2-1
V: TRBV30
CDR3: CAWTEYNEQFF

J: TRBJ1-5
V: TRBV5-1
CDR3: CASSLNTGQGTQPQHF

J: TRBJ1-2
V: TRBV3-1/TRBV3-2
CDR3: CASSQVREGYTF

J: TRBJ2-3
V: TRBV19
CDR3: CASSIRQGSSLDTQYF

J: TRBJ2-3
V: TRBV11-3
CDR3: CASSLTTDTQYF

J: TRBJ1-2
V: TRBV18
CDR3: CASSPPTNRDGYTF

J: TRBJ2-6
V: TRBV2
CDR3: CASRGGNSGANVLTF

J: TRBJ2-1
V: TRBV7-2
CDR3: CASSSPWVAILNEQFF

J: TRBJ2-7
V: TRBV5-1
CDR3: CASSLVSYEQYF

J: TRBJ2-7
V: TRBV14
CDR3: CASSPRGSGSYEQYF

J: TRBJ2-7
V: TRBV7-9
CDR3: CASSLAQDSLYEQYF

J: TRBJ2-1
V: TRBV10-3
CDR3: CAISERQNNEQFF

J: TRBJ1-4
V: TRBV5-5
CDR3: CASSYLSDNEKLFF

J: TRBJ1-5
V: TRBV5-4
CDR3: CASSLGGNSNQPQHF

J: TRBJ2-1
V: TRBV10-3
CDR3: CAISGPISGGRAHNEQFF

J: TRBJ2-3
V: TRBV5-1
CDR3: CASSPPTADTQYF

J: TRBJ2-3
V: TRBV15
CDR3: CATSRGGAGETQYF

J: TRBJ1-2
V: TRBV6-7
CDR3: CASSYSTPGYTF

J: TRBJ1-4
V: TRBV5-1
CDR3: CASSLVVATNEKLFF

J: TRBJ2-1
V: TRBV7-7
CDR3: CASSLGGLADNNEQFF

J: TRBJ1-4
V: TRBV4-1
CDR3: CASSQGSNEKLFF

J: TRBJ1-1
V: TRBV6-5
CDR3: CASYVGEQGSEAFF

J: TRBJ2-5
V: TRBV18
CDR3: CASSPGLAGGVRETQYF

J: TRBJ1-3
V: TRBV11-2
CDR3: CASSREGPLGGNTIYF

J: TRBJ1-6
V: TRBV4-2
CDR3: CASSQPQGNSPLHF

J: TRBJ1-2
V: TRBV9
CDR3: CASSGGQPNYGYTF